This TCR beta chain is from a study of T cell responses to AZD1222 COVID-19 vaccine. Overall study findings and caveats: Recipients of AZD1222 seropositive at baseline numbered only 5 to 7. Most donors were white British, females outnumbered males, and clonal diversity was possibly underestimated. Spike as a whole was targeted by vaccine-associated CD4 TCRs, dominant at 160-218 and 743-854.

CDR1 MNHEY and CDR2 SMNVEV come from the germline V gene (reference sequence). V was shortened by 5 bases and J by 7 bases, with 15 bases between the two germline ends. CDR3 length: 15 amino acids. Repertoires were generated with immunoSEQ multiplex PCR, while TCRdb's copy carries only in-frame clones and drops some. The table has 100,000 to 150,000 clones, 90% seen once. On this clone itself: Its target is unknown.

Specimen: peripheral blood, collected on day 0 of MenACWY control vaccination. The chain uses TRBV27 and TRBJ1-6; D might be TRBD1 (5 bases). The clonotype comes from an adult in good health. The CDR3 region has the DNA TGTGCCAGCAGTCAGCGCGCGGGGCTCAATTCACCCCTCCACTTT. Its translation is CASSQRAGLNSPLHF.